This TCR beta chain emerged from a study of shared clonotypes between healthy human individuals. Study background: Donors, aged 18 to 49, were a couple of women and three men.

This table comes from immunoSEQ multiplex PCR, and its TCRdb copy is limited to in-frame clones, with some not included. This sample has about 820,000 clones, with roughly 92% found just once. Naive-designated CD8 cells lacked CD45RO, were positively enriched for CCR7, and omitted terminally differentiated effector memory CD45RA+ cells. This clone was found once. Its antigen is unidentified. Study-wide points: Sorted-subset sequencing, rarefaction showed, was incomplete despite large depth. Naive CD4 clonotype sharing across several donors was about 5%.

This CDR3 contains 15 residues. V was pared by 5 bases and J by 3 bases, with 10 bases of the junction left unmatched. Looked up from germline, CDR1 is SEHNR and CDR2 is FQNEAQ (reference sequence). Sequencing used naive CD8+ T cells sorted from blood. The chain is built from TRBV7-9 and TRBJ2-7; 7 bases fit TRBD2. The TCR was taken from a man aged 30 to 39 in good health. The CDR3, as DNA: TGTGCCAGCAGCCACGGAGGCGGGAGTGTCTACGAGCAGTACTTC. This sequence encodes CASSHGGGSVYEQYF.